The clone carrying this T cell receptor (beta chain) has only a few counts. What it binds is unknown. The CDR3 has 14 residues. Trimming removed 4 bases at V and 6 bases at J, with 16 bases between. Germline lookup yields CDR1 SQVTM and CDR2 ANQGSEA. A universal primer site was incorporated via template switching, and the cDNA contained unique molecular identifiers. A single record per CDR3 protein comes from TCRdb applying MiXCR to the 5' RACE reads. Among approximately 600,000 distinct CDR3 sequences listed, around 9.6% were seen once. The data originate from a study of identical twins. Study-level results: Fewer insertions were carried by abundant cord blood beta clonotypes, but none was seen in memory repertoires. With monozygotic twins, out-of-frame TCR alpha sharing exceeded what models estimated.

The data also belong to a second study, concerning yellow fever vaccine responses in identical twins.

This sequence joins TRBV29-1 and TRBJ2-1; D might be TRBD2 (5 bases). Sequenced input: PBMCs. The sequence was obtained from a woman under 30 in good health. CDR3 nucleotides: TGCAGCGTTGTTGTTAGGACTGCCTCCAATGAGCAGTTCTTC. Amino acids: CSVVVRTASNEQFF.